These T cell receptor beta chains were read from a single sample in a study of T-cell reconstitution after alpha-beta-depleted transplantation in children. One entry per CDR3 protein results from TCRdb running MiXCR on the PCR reads. The sample carries around 300,000 distinct CDR3 sequences, 7.5% to 9% recorded once. Sequenced material: peripheral blood, taken 360 days after TCRalphabeta/CD19-depleted stem cell transplant. The receptors were sampled from a female patient aged 2-10 years who had a stem cell transplant for Fanconi anemia, so the T cells may come from the graft donor. CDR3s include the opening cysteine and the closing phenylalanine or tryptophan. The order of the fields is clone size, V gene, J gene, D gene, CDR3 DNA, CDR3 protein. D genes are given only for firm matches. Clone size is shown for a subset of rows, as once, few, many or a class of expanded clone.

many	TRBV27	TRBJ2-4	.	TGTGCCAGCAGTTGGGCTAGGGGACCCCTGCTAGCCAAAAACATTCAGTACTTC	CASSWARGPLLAKNIQYF
.	TRBV20-1	TRBJ1-6	TRBD1	TGCAGTGCCAGGGGGCGCTCCTATAATTCACCCCTCCACTTT	CSARGRSYNSPLHF
many	TRBV12-3/TRBV12-4	TRBJ2-7	.	TGTGCCAGCAGTTTTGACAGCTGGAGCTCCTACGAGCAGTACTTC	CASSFDSWSSYEQYF
many	TRBV12-3/TRBV12-4	TRBJ1-5	.	TGTGCCAGCAGTTTATGGGAGTATCAGCCCCAGCATTTT	CASSLWEYQPQHF
few	TRBV5-1	TRBJ1-5	.	TGCGCCAGCAGCCCGGGACAAGGGGCCTATAGCAATCAGCCCCAGCATTTT	CASSPGQGAYSNQPQHF
.	TRBV5-1	TRBJ1-2	TRBD1	TGCGCCAGCAGCTACTTGGACAGGCCATCAGCTAACTATGGCTACACCTTC	CASSYLDRPSANYGYTF
many	TRBV5-1	TRBJ2-2	TRBD1	TGCGCCAGCAGCTTGGAGGGACAGACCACCGGGGAGCTGTTTTTT	CASSLEGQTTGELFF
many	TRBV4-2	TRBJ2-7	TRBD2	TGTGCCAGCAGCCGGGAGAAACCCGGGGGGGGCTCCTCCTACGAGCAGTACTTC	CASSREKPGGGSSYEQYF
many	TRBV12-3/TRBV12-4	TRBJ2-3	TRBD2	TGTGCCACCTCGTCGGGGGGGCCGGGCACAGATACGCAGTATTTT	CATSSGGPGTDTQYF
many	TRBV7-7	TRBJ2-5	TRBD2	TGTGCCAGCAGCTTAGTGGCGGGGGGCAGGGAGACCCAGTACTTC	CASSLVAGGRETQYF
many	TRBV6-2/TRBV6-3	TRBJ2-1	.	TGTGCCAGCAGTTACTCGATACGTAATAGGAATGAGCAGTTCTTC	CASSYSIRNRNEQFF
few	TRBV7-6	TRBJ2-5	TRBD1	TGTGCCAGCAGTGCGGGACAGGGGGGGGGAGAGACCCAGTACTTC	CASSAGQGGGETQYF
few	TRBV7-2	TRBJ2-1	.	TGTGCCAGCAGCTTTAGAGGCGCTGAGCAGTTCTTC	CASSFRGAEQFF
many	TRBV5-6	TRBJ2-3	TRBD1	TGTGCCAGCAGCTACAGGGGGCGTATGAAAGATACGCAGTATTTT	CASSYRGRMKDTQYF
few	TRBV4-3	TRBJ1-1	.	TGCGCCAGCAGCCAAGATCCGGGGGCCGGCACTGAAGCTTTCTTT	CASSQDPGAGTEAFF
many	TRBV6-6	TRBJ2-1	TRBD2	TGTGCCAGCAGGATGACTAGCGGGGGCAATGAGCAGTTCTTC	CASRMTSGGNEQFF
.	TRBV28	TRBJ1-5	TRBD1	TGTGCCAGCAGAACAGGGGGCAGGGGCAATCAGCCCCAGCATTTT	CASRTGGRGNQPQHF
.	TRBV4-3	TRBJ1-4	.	TGCGCCAGCAGCCATAGGCACAGGAGCTATATTGAAAAACTGTTTTTT	CASSHRHRSYIEKLFF
.	TRBV4-2	TRBJ1-1	.	TGTGCCAGCAGCCAAGACCGGAGGGTACTTACTGAAGCTTTCTTT	CASSQDRRVLTEAFF
many	TRBV12-3/TRBV12-4	TRBJ1-2	.	TGTGCCAGCAGATCTACAGGGCCCCGGGGGTATGGCTACACCTTC	CASRSTGPRGYGYTF
many	TRBV20-1	TRBJ1-1	TRBD1	TGCAGTGCAACGACAGGGAGGGAAAACACTGAAGCTTTCTTT	CSATTGRENTEAFF
many	TRBV15	TRBJ1-3	TRBD1	TGTGCCACCAGCAGAGATAAGAGCGGGACAGCCTCTGGAAACACCATATATTTT	CATSRDKSGTASGNTIYF
many	TRBV29-1	TRBJ1-3	.	TGCAGCGTGGATACGACGGCTGGCGGAAACACCATATATTTT	CSVDTTAGGNTIYF
.	TRBV2	TRBJ2-5	TRBD1	TGTGCCAGCCTTACAGGGGTAGGGCAAGAGACCCAGTACTTC	CASLTGVGQETQYF
many	TRBV11-3	TRBJ2-5	TRBD2	TGTGCCAGCAGCTTAAGAGTTCAAGGAGCGGGGCTCCAAGAGACCCAGTACTTC	CASSLRVQGAGLQETQYF
many	TRBV29-1	TRBJ1-4	TRBD1	TGCAGCGTTGACAGCCTCTTCTTTGACAGGGATACTAATGAAAAACTGTTTTTT	CSVDSLFFDRDTNEKLFF
.	TRBV10-1	TRBJ2-2	.	TGCGCCAGCAGTGCTGCATCAGGGATTGCGAACACCGGGGAGCTGTTTTTT	CASSAASGIANTGELFF
many	TRBV11-2	TRBJ1-5	.	TGTGCCAGCAGCTTAGATTCGACGGGGACGAATCAGCCCCAGCATTTT	CASSLDSTGTNQPQHF
many	TRBV7-2	TRBJ2-5	.	TGTGCCAGCAGCTTATTTGTGGCCCGGCAGTACTTC	CASSLFVARQYF
.	TRBV6-5	TRBJ1-2	.	TGTGCCAGCAGTTCTTGGGGGGAAGGCTATGGCTACACCTTC	CASSSWGEGYGYTF
many	TRBV25-1	TRBJ2-1	.	TGTGCCAGCCAAGGACTATACAATGAGCAGTTCTTC	CASQGLYNEQFF
many	TRBV4-2	TRBJ1-6	.	TGTGCCAGCAGCCAAGTCGTGGGCCGCGGCAGGTCCTATAATTCACCCCTCCACTTT	CASSQVVGRGRSYNSPLHF
many	TRBV7-2	TRBJ1-1	.	TGTGCCAGCAGCTTAGGATCTCAGGGGCCGTACACTGAAGCTTTCTTT	CASSLGSQGPYTEAFF
many	TRBV29-1	TRBJ1-2	TRBD1	TGCAGCGTACCACAGGGGGCGGACTATGGCTACACCTTC	CSVPQGADYGYTF
.	TRBV5-1	TRBJ1-2	TRBD1	TGCGCCAGCAGTCAAACGCCGGGACAGGCAGGCTATGGCTACACCTTC	CASSQTPGQAGYGYTF
many	TRBV28	TRBJ2-5	TRBD2	TGTGCCACCCGGGAGGGAGTAGAAGAGACCCAGTACTTC	CATREGVEETQYF
many	TRBV3-1	TRBJ2-1	.	TGTGCCAGCAGCCAAAGAGCCCCGCAGGGGAATGAGCAGTTCTTC	CASSQRAPQGNEQFF
many	TRBV15	TRBJ2-1	TRBD2	TGTGCCACCAGCAGAGATCTAGGGACTAGCGGGGTACGGAATGAGCAGTTCTTC	CATSRDLGTSGVRNEQFF
.	TRBV2	TRBJ1-1	.	TGTGCCAGCAGTGAAATTCGGGGCACTGAAGCTTTCTTT	CASSEIRGTEAFF
many	TRBV7-2	TRBJ2-3	.	TGTGCCAGCAGCTTAGTTTTCGGGGCTAGCACAGATACGCAGTATTTT	CASSLVFGASTDTQYF
.	TRBV4-2	TRBJ2-5	.	TGTGCCAGCAGCCAAGAAAGAACCCAGTACTTC	CASSQERTQYF
.	TRBV28	TRBJ1-1	.	TGTGCCAGCAGTTTATTTCAGGCCTTGAACACTGAAGCTTTCTTT	CASSLFQALNTEAFF
many	TRBV6-1	TRBJ2-5	.	TGTGCCAGCAGTGGGGGACGAAGGCAAGAGACCCAGTACTTC	CASSGGRRQETQYF
few	TRBV5-1	TRBJ1-2	TRBD1	TGCGCCAGCAGCATTCCCGGGACAGGGAACTATGGCTACACCTTC	CASSIPGTGNYGYTF
many	TRBV18	TRBJ1-1	TRBD1	TGTGCCAGCTCACGGGACAGCGACATGAACACTGAAGCTTTCTTT	CASSRDSDMNTEAFF
.	TRBV6-2/TRBV6-3	TRBJ2-1	TRBD1	TGTGCCAGCAGCCAACAGGGGAATGAGCAGTTCTTC	CASSQQGNEQFF
many	TRBV9	TRBJ1-2	.	TGTGCCAGCAGCGCCGCGGGTGGACCTAACTATGGCTACACCTTC	CASSAAGGPNYGYTF
many	TRBV25-1	TRBJ2-7	.	TGTGCCAGCAGTGAGGGCTCCTACGAGCAGTACTTC	CASSEGSYEQYF
.	TRBV19	TRBJ2-7	.	TGTGCCAGTAGTATTAATAACAGGGAATCCTACGAGCAGTACTTC	CASSINNRESYEQYF
.	TRBV4-3	TRBJ2-5	.	TGCGCCAGCAGCCAAGGCGGGGTGTATGAGACCCAGTACTTC	CASSQGGVYETQYF
few	TRBV24-1	TRBJ1-1	.	TGTGCCACCAGTGATAGGACTGAACTGGAGGGGACTGAAGCTTTCTTT	CATSDRTELEGTEAFF
many	TRBV7-9	TRBJ2-1	.	TGTGCCAGCAGCTTATCAGGTGGGGAACATGAGCAGTTCTTC	CASSLSGGEHEQFF
many	TRBV11-2	TRBJ2-7	.	TGTGCCAGCAGGAAGCCTGGACAGTCCTACGAGCAGTACTTC	CASRKPGQSYEQYF
few	TRBV3-1	TRBJ2-7	.	TGTGCCAGCAGCCAAGTAATTGGGCAGGATCGCTACGAGCAGTACTTC	CASSQVIGQDRYEQYF
.	TRBV4-3	TRBJ2-1	TRBD2	TGCGCCAGCAGCCAAGAAATGGGGAGCGGGGCTAGCTACAATGAGCAGTTCTTC	CASSQEMGSGASYNEQFF
many	TRBV11-2	TRBJ1-1	.	TGTGCCAGCAGCCTCCTAACAGGTCACACTGAAGCTTTCTTT	CASSLLTGHTEAFF
few	TRBV20-1	TRBJ1-2	.	TGCAGTGCTAGAGGGGGAAGGGAACAGGGAAACTATGGCTACACCTTC	CSARGGREQGNYGYTF
many	TRBV4-3	TRBJ2-1	TRBD2	TGCGCCAGCAGCCAAGTCGTTGGAGCGGGGGCTAATGAGCAGTTCTTC	CASSQVVGAGANEQFF
.	TRBV6-5	TRBJ2-7	.	TGTGCCAGCAGTTACTCGAGGGGGAGGTTGTCCTACGAGCAGTACTTC	CASSYSRGRLSYEQYF